A single sample is the source of the 17 T cell receptor beta chains below, sequenced in a study of shared clonotypes between healthy human individuals (TCRdb year 2020). Libraries were built with the immunoSEQ multiplex PCR assay. As stored in TCRdb, this immuneACCESS dataset retains in-frame rearrangements with V and J assigned. A fraction of the clones does not appear; measured against another copy, unresolved V genes explain less than half of the discrepancy, and the remainder lacks a known reason. Recorded for this sample are 2 million to 2.5 million clones; around 95% of them occurred a single time. 0.13% of the sample is taken by the ten largest. The material sequenced was naive CD4+ T cells sorted from blood. The cell subset or site label, as the study defines it: CD45RA+ positively selected. These receptor sequences come from a man in his late teens or twenties in good health.

This chain joins TRBV6-5 and TRBJ2-5; D gene uncertain. V lost 4 bases to trimming and J lost 2 bases, with 8 bases between them. CDR3 length: 13 residues. Germline V lookup: CDR1 MNHEY, CDR2 SVGAGI. The DNA of the CDR3 is TGTGCCAGCAGTTTGGGGTCACAAGAGACCCAGTACTTC. Protein product: CASSLGSQETQYF.

The V and J genes are TRBV27 and TRBJ2-5; 8 bases agree with TRBD1. CDR3 length equals 13 residues. V shed 6 bases, J shed 7 bases, and the junction held 7 bases outside the gene matches. Germline V lookup: CDR1 MNHEY, CDR2 SMNVEV (reference sequence). CDR3 protein: CASRATGVGTQYF. The CDR3 region has the DNA TGTGCCAGCAGAGCGACAGGGGTCGGGACCCAGTACTTC.

CDR3 in DNA: TGCGCCAGCAGCCAAGAGCTGATACCGGTGGGTGGCTACACCTTC. This codes for CASSQELIPVGGYTF. The rearrangement uses TRBV4-3 and TRBJ1-2; D is ambiguous. The CDR3 contains 15 residues. The germline V gene has CDR1 LGHNA and CDR2 YSLEER. Trimming stripped 0 bases from V and 7 bases from J, with 15 bases between.

About this clone: This clone may be a read error of a much larger clone one base away. This chain links TRBV5-1 with TRBJ2-7; unclear D gene. V lost 0 bases and J lost 5, with 3 bases in between. Germline loops: CDR1 SGHRS, CDR2 YFSETQ. The CDR3 has 11 amino acids. The CDR3 here is CASSLDNEQYF. The CDR3 bases are TGCGCCAGCAGCTTGGACAACGAGCAGTACTTC.

In its sample, this clone was seen once. This sequence joins TRBV7-2 and TRBJ2-1, with a possible D match to TRBD2 (5 bases). CDR3 size: 16 residues. CDR1 and CDR2 from the germline V gene are SGHTA and FQGNSA. Trimming left V 5 bases short and J 5 bases short, with 19 bases between. The CDR3 loop is CASSPLSGRVNNEQFF. The CDR3 DNA reads as TGTGCCAGCAGCCCACTTAGTGGGAGAGTTAACAATGAGCAGTTCTTC.

The chain links TRBV7-9 to TRBJ2-4; no definite D call. V dropped 3 bases and J dropped 8 bases, with 8 bases sitting between them. Germline assignment: CDR1 SEHNR and CDR2 FQNEAQ (reference sequence). This CDR3 has 12 amino acids. The CDR3 reads CASSFTPDIQYF. DNA of the CDR3: TGTGCCAGCAGCTTTACCCCCGACATTCAGTACTTC.

This clone came up a few times. Other DNA sequences of this sample code for an identical CDR3. The gene calls are TRBV5-1 and TRBJ1-4, with no clear D. The CDR3 runs 14 residues. CDR1 SGHRS and CDR2 YFSETQ come from the germline V gene. Trimming took 1 base from V and 0 from J, leaving 4 bases between them. The CDR3, as DNA: TGCGCCAGCAGCTTGACAGCAACTAATGAAAAACTGTTTTTT. Translating it yields CASSLTATNEKLFF.

The chain carries TRBV6-1 and TRBJ1-2, with D tentatively TRBD1 (6 bases). The V gene lost 3 bases and the J gene lost 8 bases, with 13 bases spanning the gap. CDR3 length: 13 residues. Germline CDR1 is MNHNS and CDR2 is SASEGT. The CDR3, as DNA: TGTGCCAGCAGTGAGAATGGACAGATGGGCTACACCTTC. Translated, it gives CASSENGQMGYTF.

This clone was observed once. The chain employs TRBV9 and TRBJ2-3, with 12 bases identical to TRBD2. The germline CDR1 and CDR2 sequences are SGDLS and YYNGEE. The CDR3 length is 17 residues. The V segment lost 3 bases and the J segment 4 bases; nucleotides outside the gene matches: 9. CDR3 protein: CASSERTSGNFADTQYF. CDR3 coding DNA: TGTGCCAGCAGCGAGCGGACTAGCGGGAACTTTGCAGATACGCAGTATTTT.

V and J are TRBV5-1 and TRBJ2-2, with TRBD2 matching over 9 bases. Germline V gene sequence: CDR1 SGHRS, CDR2 YFSETQ. The CDR3 is 16 amino acids. The junction had 10 bases not matched to a gene; V was cut back by 9 bases and J by 1 base. The CDR3 DNA reads as TGCGCCACACAGTCAGCGGGAGGACGGAACACCGGGGAGCTGTTTTTT. This encodes CATQSAGGRNTGELFF.

The J gene is TRBJ1-5, the V gene TRBV6-5; D remains ambiguous. Germline V gives CDR1 MNHEY, CDR2 SVGAGI. V was cut by 11 bases and J by 6 bases, with 17 bases left in between. The CDR3 consists of 13 residues. The chain's CDR3 is CAVASDVGQPQHF. CDR3 nucleotides: TGTGCCGTAGCCAGCGACGTCGGTCAGCCCCAGCATTTT.

V usage is TRBV5-1 and J usage is TRBJ2-5; D gene unclear. The V gene's germline CDR1 is SGHRS and CDR2 YFSETQ. The CDR3 consists of 15 residues. The V end was cut by 0 bases, the J end by 1 base, with 10 bases between. CDR3 in DNA: TGCGCCAGCAGCTTGGGGTTTGCCCCCCAAGAGACCCAGTACTTC. Translated: CASSLGFAPQETQYF. Drawing the rest from reference TRBV5-1 and TRBJ2-5, the complete variable domain is KAGVTQTPRYLIKTRGQQVTLSCSPISGHRSVSWYQQTPGQGLQFLFEYFSETQRNKGNFPGRFSGRQFSNSRSEMNVSTLELGDSALYLCASSLGFAPQETQYFGPGTRLLVL.

The gene calls are TRBV7-8 and TRBJ1-2, with D tentatively TRBD1 (5 bases). CDR3 length: 14 amino acids. Germline CDR1 and CDR2: SGHVS and FQNEAQ. V was clipped by 1 base and J by 6 bases, with 12 bases between them. CDR3 coding DNA: TGTGCCAGCAGCTTAGACCTTGGGGGGAATGGCTACACCTTC. It is translated as CASSLDLGGNGYTF. Together with reference TRBV7-8 and TRBJ1-2, the CDR3 gives the full variable domain: GAGVSQSPRYKVAKRGQDVALRCDPISGHVSLFWYQQALGQGPEFLTYFQNEAQLDKSGLPSDRFFAERPEGSVSTLKIQRTQQEDSAVYLCASSLDLGGNGYTFGSGTRLTVV.

This clone was seen a handful of times. The chain is built from TRBV7-9 and TRBJ1-2; 9 nucleotides agree with TRBD1. The germline V gene encodes CDR1 SEHNR and CDR2 FQNEAQ (reference sequence). The CDR3 totals 13 residues. The ends lost 5 bases at V and 4 bases at J; junction bases unmatched: 2. The CDR3 sequence is CASSRQGVYGYTF. DNA for the CDR3: TGTGCCAGCAGCCGACAGGGGGTCTATGGCTACACCTTC.

The J gene is TRBJ1-5, the V gene TRBV5-1; tentatively, D is TRBD1 (5 bases). V was clipped by 3 bases and J by 0 bases, with 13 bases between them. Germline CDR1 and CDR2: SGHRS and YFSETQ. The CDR3 totals 16 residues. This CDR3 reads CASSYGGLDSNQPQHF. Here the CDR3 DNA reads TGCGCCAGCAGCTACGGGGGGTTAGATAGCAATCAGCCCCAGCATTTT. The full variable domain, completed using reference TRBV5-1 and TRBJ1-5, is KAGVTQTPRYLIKTRGQQVTLSCSPISGHRSVSWYQQTPGQGLQFLFEYFSETQRNKGNFPGRFSGRQFSNSRSEMNVSTLELGDSALYLCASSYGGLDSNQPQHFGDGTRLSIL.

The chain has TRBV6-1 and TRBJ2-7; tentatively, D is TRBD1 or TRBD2 (7 bases each). The CDR3 extends over 15 amino acids. Germline V lookup: CDR1 MNHNS, CDR2 SASEGT. Trimming took off 4 bases at V and 0 bases at J, with 13 bases between the two ends. The CDR3 nucleotides are TGTGCCAGCAGTGCCCAGGGGGGGAGCTCCTACGAGCAGTACTTC. Residues: CASSAQGGSSYEQYF.

The chain uses TRBV5-1 and TRBJ1-1; D ambiguous. The CDR3 runs to 12 residues. The V gene's germline CDR1 is SGHRS and CDR2 YFSETQ. Trimming stripped 3 bases from V and 2 bases from J, with 5 bases between. The CDR3 loop reads CASSYINTEAFF. In DNA, the CDR3 is TGCGCCAGCAGCTATATCAACACTGAAGCTTTCTTT.